This T cell receptor beta chain was found in a study of Ad26.COV2.S vaccination and SARS-CoV-2 variants. About the research overall: Donor joined the COV1001 Ad26.COV2.S trial arm.

With respect to this clone: Antigen: not known.

The data were produced by immunoSEQ multiplex PCR, yet TCRdb's version contains in-frame clones alone and is incomplete. The top ten clones hold 3.6% of a sample with some 420,000 clones, more than 75% of them seen once. Study findings and constraints: The authors reported substantial breadth in spike-specific CD8+ and CD4+ T cell responses after vaccination. Measures of TCR breadth and depth may have fallen short of total T cell responses.

The treatment here: roughly 18 received Ad26.COV2.S at low or high dose, single or two shots; 5 received placebo; per-sample allocation not given. Sampling occurred on day 63 after the first vaccine or placebo injection. This vaccine is an Ad26 vector that expresses the Wuhan-strain SARS-CoV-2 spike. The source is a person aged 18-65 years who received the Ad26.COV2.S COVID-19 vaccine or a placebo. The sample here was peripheral blood, taken in a trial of Ad26.COV2.S vaccine versus placebo.

The CDR3 loop is CASSLVGSNYGYTF. CDR3 nucleotide sequence: TGCGCCAGCAGCTTGGTTGGGTCAAACTATGGCTACACCTTC. The rearrangement uses TRBV5-1 and TRBJ1-2; D not certain. V lost 0 bases and J 2 bases, leaving 8 bases between the germline ends. CDR3 length: 14 amino acids. CDR1 SGHRS and CDR2 YFSETQ come from the germline V gene.